This record looks at one T cell receptor (beta chain) sequence and its context. Its antigen is still unknown. The input lacks base qualities; no much larger clone sits a single base away. The entry originates in a study of blood T cell repertoires in COVID-19 (dated by TCRdb to the early 2020s). Some background on the complete study: Samples covering the acute and convalescent phases of COVID-19 were provided by collaborators in the United States, Italy and Spain. The prospective study material was composed of cDNA or gDNA derived from T cells, B-cell-depleted T cells, or PBMCs. Subjects who had been exposed to COVID-19, were actively infected with it, or had recovered from it provided the deeply sampled blood TCRbeta repertoires that made up the dataset. The repertoires were made available in a free public database intended to serve as a resource for research on the immune response to SARS-CoV-2. Samples came from the ongoing ImmuneRACE study (first 160 participants) plus 1,254 subjects from 6 global collaborators. A de-identified subject ID, COVID-19 status, age in years and sex were almost always included in the sample metadata. Where available, HLA class I and class II types were taken from metadata supplied by the sample provider and were not determined by assay-based typing.

TCRbeta CDR3 regions were amplified from genomic DNA by means of the immunoSEQ Assay, a bias-controlled multiplex PCR. In the authors' own workflow: The number of nucleated cells in each sample was estimated from the amplification of reference gene primers within the assay. To quantify the absolute abundance of each unique TCRbeta CDR3 rearrangement, sequence reads were collapsed and filtered. For each sample, productive Simpson clonality was calculated by taking the square root of Simpson's diversity index across productive rearrangements. Imported from immuneACCESS, the table was reduced by TCRdb to in-frame sequences with V and J called. These copies leave out some clones; in studies compared against another copy, an unresolved V gene accounts for under half, and the cause of the remainder is not known. The V and J calls and clone size come from that table; D and trimming were worked out from the DNA. The sample includes approximately 170,000 clones, with 81% observed a single time. The ten top clones hold approximately 10% of the sample.

V and J are truncated by 6 bases and 0 bases respectively, leaving an intervening sequence of 5 bases. In the germline V gene, CDR1 corresponds to ENHRY and CDR2 to SYGVKD. The CDR3 has 12 amino acids, counting the end cysteine and phenylalanine. The CDR3 DNA has 36 bases and is translated from base 1. Collaborating institutions collected whole blood in K2EDTA tubes following their own protocols. For TCRbeta analysis, collaborator samples were shipped as frozen whole blood, as isolated PBMCs, or as DNA extracted from either sample type. Study-wide findings and limitations: How much clinical and demographic metadata was included differed by source and by participant, and the metadata was provided uncurated.

The source material was peripheral blood. This chain joins TRBV10-3 to TRBJ2-5; the D segment cannot be called with confidence. The TCR originated in a man between 60 and 75 years old with active or convalescent COVID-19. The CDR3 here reads CAIRDNQETQYF. The DNA reads TGTGCCATCAGAGACAACCAAGAGACCCAGTACTTC.